The sequence of this T cell receptor (beta chain) was determined in a study of T cells after yellow fever vaccination. Study results and limitations: The study noted that FACS-sorted repertoires could contain abundant clonotypes contaminating from the bulk population.

It was through 5'RACE template switching that TCR cDNA was made, with a universal primer site and UMIs added. MiXCR, applied by TCRdb to the 5' RACE reads, yields one record per CDR3 protein. The table shows some 600,000 distinct CDR3 sequences, with approximately 13% occurring only once. This clonotype has only a few counts. As yet, its antigen is unknown. Germline CDR1 and CDR2: SEHNR and FQNEAQ (reference sequence). The V and J ends lost 4 bases and 3 bases, in that order; junction bases with no gene match: 5. The CDR3 totals 14 residues. This sequence originates from a man aged 25-45 years who received the YFV17D yellow fever vaccine. The rearrangement links TRBV7-9 to TRBJ1-2; TRBD1 agrees at 7 bases. The sample in question was PBMCs, obtained on the day of the yellow fever booster vaccination. In nucleotides, the CDR3 is TGTGCCAGCAGCTCAGGACAGGTCCACTATGGCTACACCTTC. Amino acids: CASSSGQVHYGYTF.